These 24 T cell receptor beta chains were all obtained from the same sample, sequenced in a study of OX40 agonist ivuxolimab in advanced cancers. Libraries were prepared by immunoSEQ multiplex PCR; TCRdb keeps only in-frame clonotypes and omits some of them. The sample has 30,000 to 45,000 clones; 65% to 85% are singletons. The sequencing here drew on CD4+ or CD8+ T cells sorted from blood, taken in a trial of the OX40 agonist ivuxolimab. The receptors derive from an adult with an advanced solid tumor such as melanoma, head and neck, liver or kidney cancer.

The chain couples TRBV27 to TRBJ2-7; D is ambiguous. V dropped 3 bases and J dropped 1 base, with 10 bases sitting between them. In germline, CDR1 is MNHEY, CDR2 SMNVEV (reference sequence). The length of the CDR3 is 14 residues. The CDR3 region is CASSLRHLSYEQYF. As DNA, the CDR3 is TGTGCCAGCAGTTTGCGTCACCTATCCTACGAGCAGTACTTC.

The rearrangement uses TRBV29-1 and TRBJ2-7, with D hard to call. Trimming removed 3 bases from V and 0 bases from J, with 9 bases in between. The CDR3 loop spans 13 amino acids. Germline-derived CDR1 and CDR2 are SQVTM and ANQGSEA. The CDR3 reads CSVDSGNSYEQYF. CDR3 in DNA: TGCAGCGTTGATAGTGGGAACTCCTACGAGCAGTACTTC.

The V and J genes are TRBV6-6 and TRBJ1-6; tentative D call: TRBD1 (5 bases). Trimming removed 6 bases at V and 9 bases at J, with 18 bases between. Germline CDR1 reads MNHNY; CDR2 reads SVGAGI (reference sequence). The CDR3 totals 15 residues. The CDR3 protein is CASSRQKTRGSPLHF. DNA for the CDR3: TGTGCCAGCAGCCGTCAAAAGACGAGGGGTTCACCCCTCCACTTT.

The CDR3 here is CASSLNLFNYGYTF. CDR3 in DNA: TGTGCCAGCAGTTTAAACCTTTTTAACTATGGCTACACCTTC. V usage is TRBV27 and J usage is TRBJ1-2; no clear D. From germline, CDR1 is MNHEY and CDR2 SMNVEV (reference sequence). This CDR3 is 14 amino acids long. With 2 bases removed from V and 1 base from J, the gap between germline ends came to 8 bases.

This clone is a singleton in its sample. V gene TRBV7-6 combines with J gene TRBJ1-1; no clear D gene. The CDR3 covers 13 residues. Trimming took 5 bases from V and 2 from J, leaving 9 bases between them. Germline CDR1 is SGHVS and CDR2 is FNYEAQ. The CDR3 protein is CASSVTYNTEAFF. The CDR3 nucleotides read TGTGCCAGCAGCGTTACATATAACACTGAAGCTTTCTTT.

This clone is classed as medium-sized. The chain recombines TRBV15 with TRBJ1-1; D call uncertain. The V end was cut by 1 base, the J end by 1 base, with 10 bases between. Per the germline V gene, CDR1 is LNHNV and CDR2 is YYDKDF (reference sequence). The CDR3 contains 15 residues. The CDR3 DNA follows: TGTGCCACCAGCAGAGGGGGATGGAGGAACACTGAAGCTTTCTTT. Encoded protein: CATSRGGWRNTEAFF.

The chain is built from TRBV5-1 and TRBJ2-7; 7 bases are shared with TRBD2. J lost 6 bases, V lost 2 bases, and 8 bases had no gene match. Germline V gene sequence: CDR1 SGHRS, CDR2 YFSETQ. This CDR3 is 14 amino acids long. CDR3 nucleotide sequence: TGCGCCAGCAGCTTTCAGACTAGCAAAAGCGAGCAGTACTTC. Protein product: CASSFQTSKSEQYF.

This clone was seen a single time. V and J are TRBV5-5 and TRBJ2-7, with 10 bases lining up with TRBD2. Per the germline V gene, CDR1 is SGHKS and CDR2 is YYEKEE (reference sequence). The CDR3 runs to 16 residues. The junction had 8 bases not matched to a gene; V was cut back by 4 bases and J by 1 base. The DNA of the CDR3 is TGTGCCAGCAGCCGGTGGGGACTAGCGATATCCTACGAGCAGTACTTC. It translates to CASSRWGLAISYEQYF.

This clone was detected only a few times. The rearrangement uses TRBV11-2 and TRBJ2-7; 7 bases align to TRBD2. Germline V lookup: CDR1 SGHAT, CDR2 FQNNGV. CDR3 size: 13 residues. V trimming: 3 bases; J trimming: 3 bases; junction bases outside the gene matches: 2. In DNA form, the CDR3 reads TGTGCCAGCAGCTTGGGGGGGGACTACGAGCAGTACTTC. This gives the protein CASSLGGDYEQYF.

The V and J genes are TRBV5-6 and TRBJ2-7; the D call may be TRBD1 or TRBD2 (5 bases each). Between the trimmed V and J ends, which lost 2 bases and 0 bases, there was a span of 9 bases. This CDR3 spans 14 amino acids. From germline, CDR1 is SGHDT and CDR2 YYEEEE. The CDR3 here is CASSFAGSSYEQYF. As DNA, the CDR3 is TGTGCCAGCAGCTTTGCAGGGAGCTCCTACGAGCAGTACTTC.

The chain joins TRBV6-4 to TRBJ2-7; 8 nucleotides align to TRBD1. The CDR3 contains 14 residues. J was trimmed by 4 bases and V by 11 bases; bases with no gene match: 13. Looked up from germline, CDR1 is MRHNA and CDR2 is SNTAGT. The DNA for the CDR3 is TGTGCCGGATCGGAAAGACAGGGGTTTTACGAGCAGTACTTC. This encodes CAGSERQGFYEQYF.

The chain employs TRBV4-1 and TRBJ2-6; 10 nucleotides align to TRBD1. Trimming took 4 bases from V and 2 from J; bases not matched to a gene: 11. The CDR3 covers 19 residues. Germline assignment: CDR1 MGHRA and CDR2 YSYEKL. CDR3 amino acids: CASSRRQGAQGTGANVLTF. Here the CDR3 DNA reads TGCGCCAGCAGCCGCCGACAGGGGGCGCAGGGAACTGGGGCCAACGTCCTGACTTTC.

The chain employs TRBV18 and TRBJ2-3; 13 bases match TRBD2. The CDR3 has 16 residues. The trim removed 3 bases at V and 6 bases at J, leaving 6 bases unmatched. CDR1 and CDR2 (germline): KGHSH, LQKENI. The CDR3 region is CASSPGLAGVSDTQYF. The DNA for the CDR3 is TGTGCCAGCTCACCTGGACTAGCGGGGGTCTCCGATACGCAGTATTTT.

The chain combines TRBV5-1 with TRBJ2-1, with D possibly matching TRBD2 (6 bases). This CDR3 has 14 amino acids. V lost 0 bases and J 8 bases, leaving 12 bases between the germline ends. The germline V gene has CDR1 SGHRS and CDR2 YFSETQ. CDR3 nucleotides: TGCGCCAGCAGCTTGGTAGGCGGGGAGTATGAGCAGTTCTTC. The encoded protein is CASSLVGGEYEQFF.

This clone was counted only a few times. The gene calls are TRBV27 and TRBJ1-5; 7 bases match TRBD1. The CDR3 loop spans 13 amino acids. The trim removed 4 bases at V and 7 bases at J, leaving 4 bases unmatched. In germline, CDR1 is MNHEY, CDR2 SMNVEV (reference sequence). In DNA form, the CDR3 reads TGTGCCAGCAGTTCGACAGGGCGGCAGCCCCAGCATTTT. The encoded protein is CASSSTGRQPQHF.

The chain uses TRBV6-5 and TRBJ1-4; unclear D gene. Trimming shortened V by 2 bases and J by 6 bases, and 7 bases separated the two germline ends. Germline loops: CDR1 MNHEY, CDR2 SVGAGI. The CDR3 consists of 13 residues. The CDR3 region has the DNA TGTGCCAGCAGTTACGCTCCGGATGAAAAACTGTTTTTT. Protein: CASSYAPDEKLFF.

The V call is TRBV19, the J call TRBJ2-7; D not resolved. The ends were cut back, 3 bases at V and 0 bases at J, with 9 bases in the middle. Germline assignment: CDR1 LNHDA and CDR2 SQIVND (reference sequence). The CDR3 extends over 14 amino acids. The CDR3 sequence: CASSIKMSSYEQYF. Written as DNA, the CDR3 is TGTGCCAGTAGTATTAAGATGTCCTCCTACGAGCAGTACTTC.

By share, this clone counts as medium-sized (0.01 to 0.1%). This chain links TRBV27 with TRBJ1-2; tentatively, D is TRBD1 (5 bases). The CDR3 is 16 residues long. Germline V lookup: CDR1 MNHEY, CDR2 SMNVEV (reference sequence). V lost 0 bases and J 4 bases, leaving 15 bases between the germline ends. The CDR3 region has the DNA TGTGCCAGCAGTTTATCTCCCTCGACAGCTTTCTATGGCTACACCTTC. This translates into CASSLSPSTAFYGYTF.

The chain recombines TRBV28 with TRBJ1-4; tentatively, D is TRBD1 (5 bases). This CDR3 contains 13 residues. V shed 10 bases and J shed 1 base, with 10 bases lying between them. Germline V gene sequence: CDR1 MDHEN, CDR2 SYDVKM. This CDR3 reads CATLRETNEKLFF. For the CDR3, the DNA is TGTGCCACCCTCAGGGAAACTAATGAAAAACTGTTTTTT.

This chain connects TRBV5-1 to TRBJ2-2, with 9 bases aligning to TRBD1. J gave up 8 bases and V 5 bases, and 7 bases lay outside the gene matches. The CDR3 totals 14 residues. CDR1 is SGHRS and CDR2 is YFSETQ in the germline V gene. CDR3 DNA sequence: TGCGCCAGCAGACCCGGGACAGGGTTTGGGGAGCTGTTTTTT. As protein: CASRPGTGFGELFF.

This chain links TRBV5-1 with TRBJ2-5, with 11 nucleotides matching TRBD2. This CDR3 is built from 18 residues. Germline V gives CDR1 SGHRS, CDR2 YFSETQ. Trimming cost V 3 bases and J 4 bases; bases outside gene matches: 14. CDR3 amino acids: CASSYQKIAGGLTETQYF. The CDR3 DNA follows: TGCGCCAGCAGCTACCAAAAGATAGCGGGGGGGCTGACAGAGACCCAGTACTTC. Full variable domain (remainder filled in from reference TRBV5-1 and TRBJ2-5): KAGVTQTPRYLIKTRGQQVTLSCSPISGHRSVSWYQQTPGQGLQFLFEYFSETQRNKGNFPGRFSGRQFSNSRSEMNVSTLELGDSALYLCASSYQKIAGGLTETQYFGPGTRLLVL.

The V call is TRBV6-1, the J call TRBJ1-6; tentatively, D is TRBD1 (6 bases). Germline V gene lookup returns CDR1 MNHNS and CDR2 SASEGT. Trimming took off 4 bases at V and 9 bases at J, with 10 bases between the two ends. The CDR3 contains 13 residues. The CDR3 sequence: CASSAVQGSPLHF. CDR3 bases: TGTGCCAGCAGTGCCGTACAGGGTTCACCCCTCCACTTT.

The chain joins TRBV19 to TRBJ1-3; tentative D call: TRBD1 (6 bases). Trimming pared 4 bases from V and 5 bases from J, leaving 12 bases between. Germline CDR1 and CDR2: LNHDA and SQIVND (reference sequence). The CDR3 extends over 14 amino acids. CDR3 sequence reads: CASSTDSRRNTIYF. The CDR3 DNA is TGTGCCAGTAGTACGGACAGTAGAAGAAACACCATATATTTT.

The chain carries TRBV10-2 and TRBJ2-1, with 11 positions matching TRBD2. CDR1 WSHSY and CDR2 SAAADI come from the germline V gene. The CDR3 sequence is 16 residues long. Trimming removed 3 bases from V and 7 bases from J; junction bases left unmatched: 8. CDR3 bases: TGCGCCAGCAGTGATATAGCGGGGGGGCGGGGGAATGAGCAGTTCTTC. As protein: CASSDIAGGRGNEQFF.